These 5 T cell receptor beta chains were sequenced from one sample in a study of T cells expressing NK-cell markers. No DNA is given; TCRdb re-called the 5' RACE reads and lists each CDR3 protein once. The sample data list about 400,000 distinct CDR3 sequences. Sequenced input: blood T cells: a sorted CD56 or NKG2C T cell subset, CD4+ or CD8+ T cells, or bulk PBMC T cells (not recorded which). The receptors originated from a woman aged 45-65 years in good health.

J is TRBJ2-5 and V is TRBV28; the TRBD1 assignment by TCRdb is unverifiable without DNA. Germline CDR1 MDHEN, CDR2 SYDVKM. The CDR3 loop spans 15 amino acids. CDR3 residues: CASSLGGISQETQYF. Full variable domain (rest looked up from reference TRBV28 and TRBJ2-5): DVKVTQSSRYLVKRTGEKVFLECVQDMDHENMFWYRQDPGLGLRLIYFSYDVKMKEKGDIPEGYSVSREKKERFSLILESASTNQTSMYLCASSLGGISQETQYFGPGTRLLVL.

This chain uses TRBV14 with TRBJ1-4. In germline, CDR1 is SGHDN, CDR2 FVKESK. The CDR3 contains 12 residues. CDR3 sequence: CASSQNPEKLFF. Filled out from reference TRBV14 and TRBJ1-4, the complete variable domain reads EAGVTQFPSHSVIEKGQTVTLRCDPISGHDNLYWYRRVMGKEIKFLLHFVKESKQDESGMPNNRFLAERTGGTYSTLKVQPAELEDSGVYFCASSQNPEKLFFGSGTQLSVL.

CDR3 sequence reads: CASSARSGYTEAFF. V usage is TRBV9 and J usage is TRBJ1-1. CDR3 length: 14 residues. Germline V gives CDR1 SGDLS, CDR2 YYNGEE.

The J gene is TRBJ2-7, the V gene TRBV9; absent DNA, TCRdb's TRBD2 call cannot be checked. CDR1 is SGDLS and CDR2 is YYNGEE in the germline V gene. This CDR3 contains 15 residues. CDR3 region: CASSVGTSGIYEQYF.

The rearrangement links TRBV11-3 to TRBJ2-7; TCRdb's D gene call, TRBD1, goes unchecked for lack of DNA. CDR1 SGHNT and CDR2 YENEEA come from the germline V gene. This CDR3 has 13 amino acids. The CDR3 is CASSHRGRYEQYF.